These T cell receptor beta chains were read from a single sample in a study of regulatory T cells in long-lasting Graves disease. TCRdb re-derived calls from the multiplex PCR reads in MiXCR, one entry per CDR3 protein. The data contain about 660,000 distinct CDR3 sequences, about 32% of them singletons. Here the sequenced sample was peripheral blood mononuclear cells (PBMCs), taken when the disease was refractory, from a patient treated with antithyroid drugs. These receptors came from a female donor with Graves disease. CDR3s include the opening cysteine and the closing phenylalanine or tryptophan. Each record gives: D gene, clone size, V gene, J gene, CDR3 protein, CDR3 DNA. A D gene is named only where the DNA matches it firmly. Some rows have no size entry. The others give once, few or many, or a class for an expanded clone.

D gene: TRBD1; clone size: .; V gene: TRBV5-1; J gene: TRBJ1-1; CDR3 protein: CASSSIRDRGSGTEAFF; CDR3 DNA: TGCGCCAGCAGCTCGATCCGGGACAGGGGTAGCGGCACTGAAGCTTTCTTT
D gene: TRBD1; clone size: few; V gene: TRBV5-1; J gene: TRBJ1-1; CDR3 protein: CASSRGQGMGTEAFF; CDR3 DNA: TGCGCCAGCAGCCGCGGACAGGGAATGGGCACTGAAGCTTTCTTT
D gene: TRBD1; clone size: few; V gene: TRBV7-2; J gene: TRBJ1-2; CDR3 protein: CASSPTGGHNYGYTF; CDR3 DNA: TGTGCCAGCAGCCCAACAGGGGGCCATAACTATGGCTACACCTTC
D gene: .; clone size: .; V gene: TRBV7-9; J gene: TRBJ1-1; CDR3 protein: CASSLAYPLGTEAFF; CDR3 DNA: TGTGCCAGCAGCTTAGCTTATCCATTGGGGACTGAAGCTTTCTTT
D gene: TRBD1; clone size: .; V gene: TRBV13; J gene: TRBJ1-6; CDR3 protein: CASQKGGAHSPLHF; CDR3 DNA: TGTGCCAGCCAGAAAGGGGGCGCGCATTCACCCCTCCACTTT
D gene: .; clone size: few; V gene: TRBV28; J gene: TRBJ1-5; CDR3 protein: CASSSPSTPSYQPQHF; CDR3 DNA: TGTGCCAGCAGTTCCCCGTCGACCCCTAGTTATCAGCCCCAGCATTTT
D gene: .; clone size: many; V gene: TRBV5-1; J gene: TRBJ1-4; CDR3 protein: CASSGGREKLFF; CDR3 DNA: TGCGCCAGCAGTGGTGGTCGGGAAAAACTGTTTTTT
D gene: .; clone size: .; V gene: TRBV27; J gene: TRBJ2-7; CDR3 protein: CASSLSGPWYEQYF; CDR3 DNA: TGTGCCAGCAGTTTATCAGGGCCCTGGTACGAGCAGTACTTC
D gene: TRBD1; clone size: many; V gene: TRBV12-3/TRBV12-4; J gene: TRBJ1-1; CDR3 protein: CASTPTGRLAEAFF; CDR3 DNA: TGTGCCAGCACCCCGACAGGGCGCTTGGCTGAAGCTTTCTTT
D gene: TRBD1; clone size: many; V gene: TRBV28; J gene: TRBJ1-2; CDR3 protein: CASSSPSSGTERVYGYTF; CDR3 DNA: TGTGCCAGCAGTTCCCCCTCTTCTGGGACAGAGAGAGTCTATGGCTACACCTTC
D gene: TRBD2; clone size: many; V gene: TRBV11-2; J gene: TRBJ2-7; CDR3 protein: CASSLVVRLAGVNEQYF; CDR3 DNA: TGTGCCAGCAGCTTAGTGGTGAGACTAGCGGGAGTAAACGAGCAGTACTTC
D gene: TRBD1; clone size: once; V gene: TRBV9; J gene: TRBJ2-2; CDR3 protein: CASSIRDRVDIGELFF; CDR3 DNA: TGTGCCAGCAGCATCCGGGACAGGGTTGACATCGGGGAGCTGTTTTTT
D gene: .; clone size: many; V gene: TRBV28; J gene: TRBJ1-1; CDR3 protein: CASRPSYETEAFF; CDR3 DNA: TGTGCCAGCAGACCCAGTTACGAGACTGAAGCTTTCTTT
D gene: TRBD1; clone size: .; V gene: TRBV20-1; J gene: TRBJ1-4; CDR3 protein: CSASGQGIDEKLFF; CDR3 DNA: TGCAGTGCTAGCGGACAGGGGATAGATGAAAAACTGTTTTTT
D gene: TRBD1; clone size: .; V gene: TRBV29-1; J gene: TRBJ2-5; CDR3 protein: CSAPTGYQETQYF; CDR3 DNA: TGCAGCGCCCCGACAGGGTACCAAGAGACCCAGTACTTC
D gene: TRBD1; clone size: many; V gene: TRBV24-1; J gene: TRBJ1-1; CDR3 protein: CATHGGNSKQGATEAFF; CDR3 DNA: TGTGCCACTCACGGGGGGAATTCAAAACAGGGGGCGACTGAAGCTTTCTTT
D gene: .; clone size: few; V gene: TRBV7-2; J gene: TRBJ2-7; CDR3 protein: CASSPQALGEQYF; CDR3 DNA: TGTGCCAGCAGCCCACAGGCGCTGGGCGAGCAGTACTTC
D gene: .; clone size: .; V gene: TRBV6-1; J gene: TRBJ1-1; CDR3 protein: CASSEENTEAFF; CDR3 DNA: TGTGCCAGCAGTGAAGAGAACACTGAAGCTTTCTTT
D gene: TRBD2; clone size: few; V gene: TRBV20-1; J gene: TRBJ2-7; CDR3 protein: CSARGTSGSDEQYF; CDR3 DNA: TGCAGTGCTAGGGGGACTAGCGGGAGCGACGAGCAGTACTTC
D gene: TRBD2; clone size: .; V gene: TRBV5-1; J gene: TRBJ2-2; CDR3 protein: CASSLRLAEAGELFF; CDR3 DNA: TGCGCCAGCAGCTTAAGACTAGCGGAAGCCGGGGAGCTGTTTTTT
D gene: TRBD1; clone size: .; V gene: TRBV9; J gene: TRBJ2-1; CDR3 protein: CASRSGDRVGEQFF; CDR3 DNA: TGTGCCAGCAGGTCGGGGGACAGGGTAGGTGAGCAGTTCTTC
D gene: .; clone size: .; V gene: TRBV11-1; J gene: TRBJ1-2; CDR3 protein: CASSPRTARGYTF; CDR3 DNA: TGTGCCAGCAGCCCCCGGACCGCTCGTGGCTACACCTTC
D gene: TRBD2; clone size: .; V gene: TRBV7-3; J gene: TRBJ2-5; CDR3 protein: CASSLTTSGAETQYF; CDR3 DNA: TGTGCCAGCAGCTTAACTACCAGCGGGGCGGAGACCCAGTACTTC
D gene: .; clone size: many; V gene: TRBV27; J gene: TRBJ1-2; CDR3 protein: CASSLFAEDYGYTF; CDR3 DNA: TGTGCCAGCAGTTTATTTGCAGAGGACTATGGCTACACCTTC
D gene: .; clone size: .; V gene: TRBV7-6; J gene: TRBJ1-1; CDR3 protein: CASSLARGRNEAFF; CDR3 DNA: TGTGCCAGCAGCTTAGCGCGGGGCAGGAATGAAGCTTTCTTT
D gene: TRBD2; clone size: .; V gene: TRBV20-1; J gene: TRBJ2-1; CDR3 protein: CSAGDLAGGVNEQFF; CDR3 DNA: TGCAGTGCTGGAGATCTAGCGGGAGGGGTCAATGAGCAGTTCTTC
D gene: .; clone size: .; V gene: TRBV30; J gene: TRBJ1-2; CDR3 protein: CAWSISRRYGYTF; CDR3 DNA: TGTGCCTGGAGTATCTCCAGACGCTATGGCTACACCTTC
D gene: .; clone size: .; V gene: TRBV20-1; J gene: TRBJ1-2; CDR3 protein: CSAREQGFYGYTF; CDR3 DNA: TGCAGTGCTAGAGAACAGGGTTTCTATGGCTACACCTTC
D gene: TRBD1; clone size: many; V gene: TRBV2; J gene: TRBJ1-1; CDR3 protein: CASSGTGGNTEAFF; CDR3 DNA: TGTGCCAGCAGTGGGACAGGGGGAAACACTGAAGCTTTCTTT
D gene: TRBD1; clone size: few; V gene: TRBV14; J gene: TRBJ2-7; CDR3 protein: CASSQVYRTGIHEQYF; CDR3 DNA: TGTGCCAGCAGCCAAGTTTACCGGACAGGGATACACGAGCAGTACTTC
D gene: .; clone size: once; V gene: TRBV12-3/TRBV12-4; J gene: TRBJ2-1; CDR3 protein: CASTIRGPHNEQFF; CDR3 DNA: TGTGCCAGCACGATTAGGGGACCGCACAATGAGCAGTTCTTC
D gene: .; clone size: .; V gene: TRBV11-2; J gene: TRBJ2-7; CDR3 protein: CASSLRQAYEQYF; CDR3 DNA: TGTGCCAGCAGCTTACGGCAGGCCTACGAGCAGTACTTC
D gene: TRBD2; clone size: .; V gene: TRBV5-1; J gene: TRBJ2-1; CDR3 protein: CASRLAGVVEQFF; CDR3 DNA: TGTGCCAGCCGGCTAGCGGGAGTGGTTGAGCAGTTCTTC
D gene: TRBD1; clone size: many; V gene: TRBV20-1; J gene: TRBJ1-5; CDR3 protein: CSALPGTGDQPQHF; CDR3 DNA: TGCAGTGCTCTTCCCGGGACAGGGGATCAGCCCCAGCATTTT
D gene: .; clone size: .; V gene: TRBV9; J gene: TRBJ1-5; CDR3 protein: CASSPPGTTNQPQHF; CDR3 DNA: TGTGCCAGCAGCCCACCCGGGACAACTAATCAGCCCCAGCATTTT
D gene: .; clone size: few; V gene: TRBV18; J gene: TRBJ1-2; CDR3 protein: CASSPGTADYYGYTF; CDR3 DNA: TGTGCCAGCTCCCCCGGGACGGCGGACTACTATGGCTACACCTTC
D gene: .; clone size: many; V gene: TRBV2; J gene: TRBJ2-7; CDR3 protein: CASSDPYEQYF; CDR3 DNA: TGTGCCAGCAGTGACCCCTACGAGCAGTACTTC
D gene: .; clone size: many; V gene: TRBV2; J gene: TRBJ1-4; CDR3 protein: CASSDPGFEKLFF; CDR3 DNA: TGTGCCAGCAGTGACCCGGGGTTTGAAAAACTGTTTTTT
D gene: TRBD2; clone size: .; V gene: TRBV12-3/TRBV12-4; J gene: TRBJ2-3; CDR3 protein: CASSLCGRALWADTQYF; CDR3 DNA: TGTGCCAGCAGTTTGTGCGGGAGGGCCTTGTGGGCAGATACGCAGTATTTT
D gene: TRBD1; clone size: many; V gene: TRBV7-8; J gene: TRBJ1-6; CDR3 protein: CASSLGQGANSPLHF; CDR3 DNA: TGTGCCAGCAGCTTAGGACAGGGGGCAAATTCACCCCTCCACTTT
D gene: .; clone size: .; V gene: TRBV30; J gene: TRBJ1-4; CDR3 protein: CAWRLPRGATNEKLFF; CDR3 DNA: TGTGCCTGGAGACTCCCCAGGGGCGCGACTAATGAAAAACTGTTTTTT
D gene: TRBD1; clone size: few; V gene: TRBV20-1; J gene: TRBJ1-2; CDR3 protein: CSARDGTVANYGYTF; CDR3 DNA: TGCAGTGCTAGAGATGGGACAGTAGCTAACTATGGCTACACCTTC
D gene: TRBD2; clone size: .; V gene: TRBV12-3/TRBV12-4; J gene: TRBJ2-5; CDR3 protein: CASSHSGRETQYF; CDR3 DNA: TGTGCCAGCAGCCACAGCGGGAGAGAGACCCAGTACTTC
D gene: TRBD1; clone size: many; V gene: TRBV6-1; J gene: TRBJ2-7; CDR3 protein: CASRAKGTGAGEQYF; CDR3 DNA: TGTGCCAGCAGAGCCAAGGGGACAGGGGCGGGGGAGCAGTACTTC
D gene: .; clone size: many; V gene: TRBV11-2; J gene: TRBJ1-2; CDR3 protein: CASRQGLAANYGYTF; CDR3 DNA: TGTGCCAGCAGGCAGGGCTTGGCGGCCAACTATGGCTACACCTTC
D gene: .; clone size: .; V gene: TRBV20-1; J gene: TRBJ2-5; CDR3 protein: CSASLAPWEAQYF; CDR3 DNA: TGCAGTGCTAGCCTAGCCCCTTGGGAGGCCCAGTACTTC
D gene: .; clone size: once; V gene: TRBV24-1; J gene: TRBJ1-2; CDR3 protein: CATSGPRTERFYGYTF; CDR3 DNA: TGTGCCACCAGTGGTCCGCGGACAGAGCGATTCTATGGCTACACCTTC
D gene: .; clone size: .; V gene: TRBV20-1; J gene: TRBJ1-5; CDR3 protein: CSARRPQVAGGQPQHF; CDR3 DNA: TGCAGTGCTAGAAGACCTCAGGTGGCTGGCGGTCAGCCCCAGCATTTT
D gene: .; clone size: many; V gene: TRBV11-2; J gene: TRBJ2-5; CDR3 protein: CASSRSIGSYRGETQYF; CDR3 DNA: TGTGCCAGCAGCCGTTCCATCGGATCGTACCGGGGAGAGACCCAGTACTTC
D gene: .; clone size: .; V gene: TRBV30; J gene: TRBJ2-5; CDR3 protein: CAWSQERERHPETQYF; CDR3 DNA: TGTGCCTGGAGTCAAGAACGGGAGCGTCATCCCGAGACCCAGTACTTC
D gene: TRBD2; clone size: .; V gene: TRBV15; J gene: TRBJ2-2; CDR3 protein: CATSRVREGLGELFF; CDR3 DNA: TGTGCCACCAGCAGAGTCCGGGAGGGCCTCGGGGAGCTGTTTTTT
D gene: .; clone size: few; V gene: TRBV7-3; J gene: TRBJ1-6; CDR3 protein: CASSLTAGNSPLHF; CDR3 DNA: TGTGCCAGCAGCTTAACGGCAGGGAATTCACCCCTCCACTTT
D gene: .; clone size: .; V gene: TRBV19; J gene: TRBJ2-5; CDR3 protein: CASSIDPWTLETQYF; CDR3 DNA: TGTGCCAGTAGTATAGACCCCTGGACACTGGAGACCCAGTACTTC